These 14 T cell receptor beta chains came from one sample sequenced in a study of Ad26.COV2.S vaccination and SARS-CoV-2 variants. Treatment defined: around 19 received Ad26.COV2.S at low or high dose, single or two shots; several received placebo; per-sample allocation not given. The samples date from day 63 after the first vaccine or placebo injection. Sequencing was performed with immunoSEQ multiplex PCR; in TCRdb, only in-frame clones are kept and a portion is missing. The table includes 500,000 or so clones, roughly 87% detected once. The input for sequencing was peripheral blood, taken in a trial of Ad26.COV2.S vaccine versus placebo. The receptors were gathered from a person aged 18-65 years who received the Ad26.COV2.S COVID-19 vaccine or a placebo.

The gene calls are TRBV4-3 and TRBJ2-4, with D perhaps TRBD2 (5 bases). Germline CDR1 LGHNA, CDR2 YSLEER. This CDR3 contains 19 residues. V was trimmed by 1 base and J by 3 bases, leaving 22 bases between them. DNA for the CDR3: TGCGCCAGCAGCCAAGTCATCGGAAGCCGGGTTCGGGGCAAAAACATTCAGTACTTC. Residues: CASSQVIGSRVRGKNIQYF.

CDR3 bases: TGTGCCAGCAGGCCTTCCTTGAACACTGAAGCTTTCTTT. As protein: CASRPSLNTEAFF. The chain has TRBV7-9 and TRBJ1-1; D remains unclear. Germline CDR1 is SEHNR and CDR2 is FQNEAQ (reference sequence). V lost 6 bases, J lost 0 bases, and 8 bases lay in between. This CDR3 is 13 amino acids long.

The chain recombines TRBV4-3 with TRBJ1-6, with 8 positions matching TRBD1. The CDR3 covers 16 residues. V dropped 6 bases and J dropped 4; count of bases not matched to a gene: 8. Germline CDR1 LGHNA, CDR2 YSLEER. CDR3 sequence: CASSPRTGMYNSPLHF. CDR3 coding DNA: TGCGCCAGCAGTCCTAGGACAGGGATGTATAATTCACCCCTCCACTTT.

This chain links TRBV28 with TRBJ1-4; tentatively, D is TRBD1 (5 bases). The CDR3 has 18 residues. V lost 2 bases and J lost 1, with 17 bases in between. CDR1 MDHEN and CDR2 SYDVKM come from the germline V gene. CDR3 DNA: TGTGCCAGCAGTTTAGGAAGGGGTTTCCGGGGAACTAATGAAAAACTGTTTTTT. The encoded protein is CASSLGRGFRGTNEKLFF.

The gene calls are TRBV20-1 and TRBJ2-7; D gene ambiguous. CDR3 length equals 14 residues. Germline-derived CDR1 and CDR2 are DFQATT and SNEGSKA (reference sequence). V was clipped by 3 bases and J by 2 bases, with 14 bases between them. CDR3 DNA: TGCAGTGCTAGTGACCGGCCGAGCACCTACGAGCAGTACTTC. Protein sequence: CSASDRPSTYEQYF.

The chain has TRBV6-6 and TRBJ1-1; the D is unclear. This CDR3 has 13 amino acids. Germline V gene lookup returns CDR1 MNHNY and CDR2 SVGAGI (reference sequence). V was shortened by 6 bases and J by 6 bases, with 14 bases between the two germline ends. CDR3 loop: CASRRQVVSEAFF. The CDR3 coding sequence is TGTGCCAGCAGGCGACAAGTAGTCTCTGAAGCTTTCTTT.

This clone occurred a few times. J is TRBJ2-2 and V is TRBV4-2, with TRBD1 identical over 8 bases. The V and J ends lost 4 bases and 4 bases, in that order; junction bases with no gene match: 11. Germline V lookup: CDR1 LGHNA, CDR2 YNFKEQ. The CDR3 is 17 amino acids. The CDR3 region has the DNA TGTGCCAGCAGCCCCCAGATGCAGGGGGCTGCCACCGGGGAGCTGTTTTTT. Protein: CASSPQMQGAATGELFF.

This clone was seen only once. This chain links TRBV7-2 with TRBJ1-2; 7 bases are shared with TRBD1. Germline CDR1 is SGHTA and CDR2 is FQGNSA. The CDR3 is made up of 16 amino acids. V was pared by 5 bases and J by 7 bases, with 16 bases of the junction left unmatched. The CDR3 sequence: CASSIRQGPSIRGYTF. The CDR3 nucleotides read TGTGCCAGCAGCATAAGACAGGGACCCTCTATCCGTGGCTACACCTTC.

This chain links TRBV7-2 with TRBJ1-6; D is uncertain. The CDR3 sequence is 12 residues long. Per the germline V gene, CDR1 is SGHTA and CDR2 is FQGNSA. The V end lost 2 bases, the J end lost 13 bases, and 9 bases lay between the germline ends. This CDR3 reads CASSLQAAPLHF. In DNA, the CDR3 is TGTGCCAGCAGCTTACAGGCGGCCCCCCTCCACTTT.

The chain uses TRBV20-1 and TRBJ2-1, with D perhaps matching TRBD1 (6 bases). The CDR3 is 11 amino acids. With 4 bases removed from V and 6 bases from J, the gap between germline ends came to 7 bases. The germline V gene encodes CDR1 DFQATT and CDR2 SNEGSKA (reference sequence). CDR3 protein: CSATDSNEQFF. The DNA of the CDR3 is TGCAGTGCTACGGACAGCAATGAGCAGTTCTTC.

The CDR3 sequence is CASKTQGSYNEQFF. The CDR3, as DNA: TGTGCCAGCAAAACCCAGGGGTCCTACAATGAGCAGTTCTTC. This chain joins TRBV27 and TRBJ2-1; possibly TRBD1 for D (6 bases). Trimming shortened V by 7 bases and J by 1 base, and 11 bases separated the two germline ends. CDR1 and CDR2 (germline): MNHEY, SMNVEV (reference sequence). The CDR3 runs to 14 residues.

The chain has TRBV4-3 and TRBJ2-7; TRBD2 agrees at 10 bases. Germline lookup yields CDR1 LGHNA and CDR2 YSLEER. This CDR3 comprises 14 residues. V lost 0 bases to trimming and J lost 10 bases; unmatched junction nucleotides: 6. The CDR3 bases are TGCGCCAGCAGCCAAGATACACTAGCGGGGTCTCAGTACTTC. Its protein product is CASSQDTLAGSQYF.

This sequence joins TRBV3-1 (or the pseudogene TRBV3-2) and TRBJ1-3; 8 nucleotides align to TRBD1. Germline CDR1 reads LGHDT; CDR2 reads YNNKEL (reference sequence). V trimming: 5 bases; J trimming: 4 bases; junction bases outside the gene matches: 7. This CDR3 is 15 amino acids long. CDR3 DNA: TGTGCCAGCAGCTCAGACAGGGGATTCGGAAACACCATATATTTT. Translation gives CASSSDRGFGNTIYF.

This sequence joins TRBV18 and TRBJ2-7, with 7 bases aligning to TRBD1. V lost 3 bases, J lost 5 bases, and 13 bases stayed unmatched. CDR1 and CDR2 (germline): KGHSH, LQKENI. There are 16 residues in the CDR3. In nucleotides, the CDR3 is TGTGCCAGCTCACCGAACCTGATACGAACAGGGGACGAGCAGTACTTC. It yields the protein CASSPNLIRTGDEQYF.